The source of this TCR beta chain is a study of T cell changes during pregnancy in multiple sclerosis. Some clones are missing from TCRdb's copy, which holds only in-frame ones; the method was immunoSEQ multiplex PCR. The table shows tens of thousands of clones, with approximately 90% occurring only once. Looked up from germline, CDR1 is KGHSH and CDR2 is LQKENI. The CDR3 is made up of 15 amino acids. Losses at the gene ends were 5 bases for V and 6 bases for J; bases not matched to a gene: 3. This material consisted of peripheral blood, taken in the second trimester of pregnancy. The chain recombines TRBV18 with TRBJ1-6; 11 bases line up with TRBD1. The receptor was isolated from a female donor in good health, enrolled as a control in a pregnancy study. The CDR3 here is CASSTDRGLNSPLHF. CDR3 DNA: TGTGCCAGCTCAACGGACAGGGGGCTTAATTCACCCCTCCACTTT.